These 14 T cell receptor beta chains were sequenced from one sample in a study of technical replicates of blood from a handful of donors (dated by TCRdb to 2017 to 2019). The protocol used for the library was the immunoSEQ multiplex PCR assay. Here the immuneACCESS table is served through TCRdb, limited to in-frame sequences with V and J called. Missing clones are a known gap in these copies; in checked studies unresolved V genes cover under half, and the rest lacks a known reason. This sample comprises tens of thousands of clones, approximately 94% of them detected only once. Together, the top ten hold 0.22% of the sample. Sequencing used T cells isolated from PBMCs. These receptors were taken from a human donor in good health.

The chain links TRBV15 to TRBJ2-7; D is uncertain. The CDR3 spans 16 residues. Germline V gene data show CDR1 as LNHNV and CDR2 as YYDKDF (reference sequence). Trimming stripped 3 bases from V and 4 bases from J, with 19 bases between. The CDR3 reads CATSRQNSQTAYEQYF. The CDR3, as DNA: TGTGCCACCAGCAGGCAGAACAGCCAAACGGCTTACGAGCAGTACTTC.

This clone appeared a few times. The rearrangement uses TRBV29-1 and TRBJ2-1, with D tentatively TRBD2 (6 bases). Trimming removed 2 bases from V and 8 bases from J, with 16 bases in between. CDR1 is SQVTM and CDR2 is ANQGSEA in the germline V gene. The CDR3 sequence is 14 residues long. CDR3 coding DNA: TGCAGCGTTGAAACTTATAAGCGGGCCCATGAGCAGTTCTTC. As protein: CSVETYKRAHEQFF.

This clone came up a few times. The CDR3 loop is CASSFQQGNTEAFF. The DNA of the CDR3 is TGCGCCAGCAGCTTCCAACAGGGGAACACTGAAGCTTTCTTT. This sequence joins TRBV5-1 and TRBJ1-1; D possibly corresponds to TRBD1 (6 bases). V dropped 2 bases and J dropped 1 base, with 9 bases sitting between them. CDR1 SGHRS and CDR2 YFSETQ come from the germline V gene. This CDR3 region has 14 residues.

The chain couples TRBV11-3 to TRBJ2-5, with TRBD2 identical over 11 bases. The CDR3 contains 17 residues. CDR1 and CDR2 (germline): SGHNT, YENEEA. V was pared by 5 bases and J by 4 bases, with 12 bases of the junction left unmatched. CDR3 sequence: CASSRDPIAGGSETQYF. DNA for the CDR3: TGTGCCAGCAGCCGAGACCCTATAGCGGGGGGGTCAGAGACCCAGTACTTC.

This chain links TRBV9 with TRBJ2-1; 8 nucleotides line up with TRBD2. CDR1 SGDLS and CDR2 YYNGEE come from the germline V gene. The CDR3 is 14 residues long. J lost 7 bases, V lost 2 bases, and 5 bases had no gene match. The CDR3 bases are TGTGCCAGCAGCGTCGGGGGGGGCAGGAATGAGCAGTTCTTC. Its translation: CASSVGGGRNEQFF.

V usage is TRBV7-6 and J usage is TRBJ2-1; maybe TRBD2 (5 bases). The CDR3 consists of 16 residues. V was shortened by 2 bases and J by 3 bases, with 14 bases between the two germline ends. Germline V gene lookup returns CDR1 SGHVS and CDR2 FNYEAQ. CDR3 sequence: CASSLTSGVGYNEQFF. CDR3 sequence (DNA): TGTGCCAGCAGCTTAACCTCCGGGGTGGGCTACAATGAGCAGTTCTTC.

The rearrangement joins TRBV18 to TRBJ1-1, with D hard to call. Trimming cost V 7 bases and J 4 bases, with 13 bases left between them. CDR1 is KGHSH and CDR2 is LQKENI in the germline V gene. The CDR3 runs 13 residues. CDR3 in amino acids: CASLPGLSTEAFF. The CDR3 bases are TGTGCCAGCTTACCGGGCTTGAGCACTGAAGCTTTCTTT.

The rearrangement links TRBV5-1 to TRBJ1-1; no clear D gene. This CDR3 spans 16 amino acids. Germline CDR1 reads SGHRS; CDR2 reads YFSETQ. Trimming left V 4 bases short and J 0 bases short, with 16 bases between. As DNA, the CDR3 is TGCGCCAGCAGCCCGCGGCCAGACCCCATGAACACTGAAGCTTTCTTT. Its translation is CASSPRPDPMNTEAFF.

The genes are TRBV11-3 and TRBJ1-2; 8 nucleotides match TRBD1. V lost 6 bases to trimming and J lost 8 bases; unmatched junction nucleotides: 2. Germline assignment: CDR1 SGHNT and CDR2 YENEEA. There are 11 residues in the CDR3. The CDR3 loop reads CASRDRGGYTF. The CDR3, as DNA: TGTGCCAGCAGAGACAGGGGCGGCTACACCTTC.

The chain carries TRBV5-6 and TRBJ2-2; TRBD2 agrees at 7 bases. Germline trimming cut 6 bases from V and 5 bases from J; bases unmatched to any gene: 10. Germline loops: CDR1 SGHDT, CDR2 YYEEEE. CDR3 length: 15 amino acids. The CDR3 is CASTPLSGGTGELFF. CDR3 nucleotide sequence: TGTGCCAGCACCCCCCTGTCGGGGGGTACCGGGGAGCTGTTTTTT.

The rearrangement joins TRBV5-5 to TRBJ1-4; 8 bases are a match to TRBD1. CDR3 length: 15 residues. CDR1 is SGHKS, CDR2 YYEKEE, per germline (reference sequence). The V and J ends lost 4 bases and 8 bases, in that order; junction bases with no gene match: 10. The CDR3 reads CASSVATGGDEKLFF. CDR3 bases: TGTGCCAGCAGCGTGGCAACAGGGGGGGACGAAAAACTGTTTTTT.

The rearrangement joins TRBV15 to TRBJ1-5; 8 bases fit TRBD1. This CDR3 is built from 15 residues. V gave up 5 bases and J gave up 0 bases; unmatched junction bases: 3. Germline assignment: CDR1 LNHNV and CDR2 YYDKDF (reference sequence). The CDR3: CATSGQGDSNQPQHF. CDR3 DNA: TGTGCCACCAGCGGACAGGGAGATAGCAATCAGCCCCAGCATTTT.

This chain connects TRBV11-2 to TRBJ1-1; D gene ambiguous. Germline values: CDR1 SGHAT, CDR2 FQNNGV. V was shortened by 5 bases and J by 0 bases, with 13 bases between the two germline ends. The CDR3 is 15 amino acids. The CDR3 DNA sequence: TGTGCCAGCAGCCCTAAACGGGAGATGAACACTGAAGCTTTCTTT. It yields the protein CASSPKREMNTEAFF.

J is TRBJ2-7 and V is TRBV5-1, with 10 bases lining up with TRBD1. The germline V gene has CDR1 SGHRS and CDR2 YFSETQ. The ends lost 5 bases at V and 6 bases at J; junction bases unmatched: 8. This CDR3 contains 14 residues. The CDR3 sequence is CASRLTGTGVEQYF. As DNA, the CDR3 is TGCGCCAGCAGATTGACCGGGACAGGGGTCGAGCAGTACTTC.